These 30 T cell receptor beta chains were sequenced from one sample in a study of cytomegalovirus exposure and HLA in healthy donors. In the PCR, 60 Vbeta and 13 Jbeta primers were used. TCRdb keeps only in-frame clones here, not all; method: immunoSEQ multiplex PCR. The sample has about 110,000 clones, about an eighth seen once. The sequenced sample was PBMCs. The receptors shown here come from a man aged 35 to 55 in good health and CMV-seropositive.

This clone was counted a few times. The gene calls are TRBV4-1 and TRBJ2-1, with 8 bases aligning to TRBD2. The V gene's germline CDR1 is MGHRA and CDR2 YSYEKL. The CDR3 loop spans 17 amino acids. V was clipped by 3 bases and J by 8 bases; unmatched bases: 15. Here the CDR3 DNA reads TGCGCCAGCAGCCAGCCCCGGGGTAGCGGGACAAGCTATGAGCAGTTCTTC. As protein: CASSQPRGSGTSYEQFF.

This chain uses TRBV2 with TRBJ1-5, with D perhaps TRBD1 (5 bases). The CDR3 spans 16 residues. CDR1 and CDR2 (germline): SNHLY, FYNNEI. V lost 5 bases to trimming and J lost 2 bases, with 16 bases between them. CDR3 DNA sequence: TGTGCCAGCAGTCTTCAGACAGCGTGGGGCAATCAGCCCCAGCATTTT. Encoded protein: CASSLQTAWGNQPQHF.

The chain links TRBV2 to TRBJ2-7, with unresolved D. Germline values: CDR1 SNHLY, CDR2 FYNNEI. CDR3 size: 11 residues. Trimming pared 5 bases from V and 4 bases from J, leaving 6 bases between. Here the CDR3 DNA reads TGTGCCAGCAGTTTCCCATACGAGCAGTACTTC. This encodes CASSFPYEQYF.

This clone has more than one count but fewer than ten. CDR3 sequence: CASSSGAGQETQYF. CDR3 in DNA: TGTGCCAGCAGTTCTGGAGCCGGGCAAGAGACCCAGTACTTC. The chain has TRBV6-5 and TRBJ2-5; D not certain. V was trimmed by 4 bases and J by 2 bases, leaving 11 bases between them. Germline values: CDR1 MNHEY, CDR2 SVGAGI. The CDR3 contains 14 residues.

This clone was recorded a few times. V is TRBV5-1 and J is TRBJ1-1, with TRBD1 matching over 7 bases. The CDR3 length is 14 residues. The V gene's germline CDR1 is SGHRS and CDR2 YFSETQ. V was pared by 2 bases and J by 5 bases, with 6 bases of the junction left unmatched. CDR3 amino acids: CASSFLDRATEAFF. CDR3 DNA: TGCGCCAGCAGCTTCCTTGACAGGGCAACTGAAGCTTTCTTT.

V and J are TRBV19 and TRBJ1-4; possible D gene TRBD1, 5 bases. This CDR3 is built from 15 residues. Germline V CDR1 and CDR2: LNHDA, SQIVND (reference sequence). V gave up 4 bases and J gave up 3 bases, with 12 bases separating them. The CDR3 here is CASSRSGYANEKLFF. In DNA, the CDR3 is TGTGCCAGTAGTAGATCAGGGTACGCTAATGAAAAACTGTTTTTT.

V usage is TRBV15 and J usage is TRBJ2-1; D gene uncertain. Trimming removed 0 bases from V and 0 bases from J, with 9 bases in between. Germline CDR1 LNHNV, CDR2 YYDKDF (reference sequence). CDR3 length: 16 amino acids. The CDR3 DNA is TGTGCCACCAGCAGAGATCCCGACATCTCCTACAATGAGCAGTTCTTC. Amino acid sequence: CATSRDPDISYNEQFF.

This clone was found a few times. The chain recombines TRBV4-3 with TRBJ1-2, with TRBD1 identical over 10 bases. The CDR3 sequence is 16 residues long. Trimming at V came to 2 bases and at J to 7 bases, leaving 10 bases not matched to a gene. Germline CDR1 and CDR2: LGHNA and YSLEER. Here the CDR3 reads CASSQLGDRGRGGYTF. CDR3 DNA: TGCGCCAGCAGCCAACTGGGGGACAGGGGACGGGGTGGCTACACCTTC.

This clone was counted between two and nine times. This chain connects TRBV4-1 to TRBJ2-5; TRBD2 agrees at 9 bases. Trimming removed 6 bases from V and 3 bases from J; junction bases left unmatched: 2. This CDR3 has 13 residues. Per germline, CDR1 MGHRA and CDR2 YSYEKL. This CDR3 is CASRASGKETQYF. The CDR3 bases are TGCGCCAGCAGAGCTAGCGGGAAAGAGACCCAGTACTTC.

This clone was counted a few times. The chain combines TRBV27 with TRBJ2-1, with a weak D call TRBD1 (6 bases). Germline V CDR1 and CDR2: MNHEY, SMNVEV (reference sequence). The CDR3 is made up of 14 amino acids. Deletions cut 8 bases from V and 3 bases from J, with 14 bases between. The CDR3, as DNA: TGTGCCAGCTCTTCAGGGGCCGGCTACAATGAGCAGTTCTTC. Translation gives CASSSGAGYNEQFF.

This clone was observed a handful of times. The chain joins TRBV7-8 to TRBJ2-3; D might be TRBD1 (5 bases). This CDR3 is built from 16 residues. Trimming stripped 1 base from V and 4 bases from J, with 15 bases between. CDR1 is SGHVS, CDR2 FQNEAQ, per germline. The chain's CDR3 is CASSLVGQGVADTQYF. The CDR3 bases are TGTGCCAGCAGCTTAGTAGGGCAGGGCGTAGCAGATACGCAGTATTTT.

This clone has just a few counts. The chain links TRBV5-1 to TRBJ2-7, with 7 positions matching TRBD1. CDR1 and CDR2 (germline): SGHRS, YFSETQ. This CDR3 has 17 residues. With 1 base clipped from V and 5 bases from J, the junction kept 15 bases outside the gene matches. CDR3 DNA: TGCGCCAGCAGCTTGTCGTCAAGGACAGGAGTCGGAAACGAGCAGTACTTC. Protein sequence: CASSLSSRTGVGNEQYF. Together with reference TRBV5-1 and TRBJ2-7, the CDR3 gives the full variable domain: KAGVTQTPRYLIKTRGQQVTLSCSPISGHRSVSWYQQTPGQGLQFLFEYFSETQRNKGNFPGRFSGRQFSNSRSEMNVSTLELGDSALYLCASSLSSRTGVGNEQYFGPGTRLTVT.

This clone showed up just a few times. The genes are TRBV28 and TRBJ1-2; D is uncertain. The germline CDR1 and CDR2 sequences are MDHEN and SYDVKM. V was cut by 2 bases and J by 0 bases, with 7 bases left in between. This CDR3 has 14 residues. The CDR3 DNA reads TGTGCCAGCAGTTTACCCGGTGCTAACTATGGCTACACCTTC. Its protein product is CASSLPGANYGYTF.

This clone has just a few counts. This sequence joins TRBV4-1 and TRBJ1-2; 8 bases agree with TRBD1. In germline, CDR1 is MGHRA, CDR2 YSYEKL. CDR3 length equals 16 residues. The junction had 16 bases not matched to a gene; V was cut back by 4 bases and J by 9 bases. CDR3 region: CASSLSGTGTGSSYTF. The CDR3 DNA follows: TGCGCCAGCAGCCTCTCTGGGACAGGTACGGGGTCAAGCTACACCTTC.

This clone was counted only a few times. The V gene is TRBV5-6, the J gene TRBJ2-7; 8 nucleotides match TRBD1. The CDR3 consists of 14 residues. Unmatched junction bases numbered 7, after V lost 4 bases and J lost 4 bases. The V gene's germline CDR1 is SGHDT and CDR2 YYEEEE. The CDR3 bases are TGTGCCAGCAGCCGCGACAGGGGTCAATACGAGCAGTACTTC. This codes for CASSRDRGQYEQYF.

The rearrangement uses TRBV7-2 and TRBJ2-3, with a possible D match to TRBD1 (6 bases). With 2 bases removed from V and 3 bases from J, the gap between germline ends came to 15 bases. Germline V gene data show CDR1 as SGHTA and CDR2 as FQGNSA. The CDR3 runs to 16 residues. The CDR3 nucleotides read TGTGCCAGCAGCTTATTTGGGGGCTTAGGGACAGATACGCAGTATTTT. This gives the protein CASSLFGGLGTDTQYF.

The sample holds a few counts of this clone. The chain combines TRBV9 with TRBJ1-3; D remains ambiguous. CDR1 is SGDLS, CDR2 YYNGEE, per germline. The V end lost 0 bases, the J end lost 0 bases, and 4 bases lay between the germline ends. This CDR3 contains 14 residues. CDR3 sequence reads: CASSVDISGNTIYF. The CDR3, as DNA: TGTGCCAGCAGCGTAGATATCTCTGGAAACACCATATATTTT.

The chain links TRBV27 to TRBJ2-5; 14 bases are a match to TRBD2. The CDR3 has 16 amino acids. V lost 5 bases to trimming and J lost 5 bases; unmatched junction nucleotides: 7. Germline V gene lookup returns CDR1 MNHEY and CDR2 SMNVEV (reference sequence). CDR3 sequence reads: CASSQGTSGRGETQYF. CDR3 sequence (DNA): TGTGCCAGCAGTCAAGGGACTAGCGGGAGAGGGGAGACCCAGTACTTC.

This clone was seen only a few times. The chain uses TRBV5-1 and TRBJ2-1, with 10 bases aligning to TRBD2. The J segment lost 7 bases and the V segment lost 2 bases, leaving 6 bases of the junction unmatched. The CDR3 covers 15 residues. CDR1 and CDR2 from the germline V gene are SGHRS and YFSETQ. CDR3 residues: CASSLAGGPFNEQFF. In DNA, the CDR3 is TGCGCCAGCAGCTTAGCGGGAGGGCCTTTTAATGAGCAGTTCTTC.

The chain joins TRBV19 to TRBJ2-3; D is possibly TRBD2 (6 bases). V shed 3 bases and J shed 4 bases, with 11 bases lying between them. The germline CDR1 and CDR2 sequences are LNHDA and SQIVND (reference sequence). The CDR3 length is 14 residues. The CDR3: CASSIPGSADTQYF. CDR3 DNA sequence: TGTGCCAGTAGTATCCCCGGGAGTGCAGATACGCAGTATTTT.

CDR3 DNA sequence: TGTGCCACCAGCAGACGTCCCGAGGTCGGTGAAAAACTGTTTTTT. Protein: CATSRRPEVGEKLFF. J is TRBJ1-4 and V is TRBV15; D ambiguous. This CDR3 spans 15 amino acids. Between the trimmed V and J ends, which lost 2 bases and 7 bases, there was a span of 14 bases. Germline assignment: CDR1 LNHNV and CDR2 YYDKDF (reference sequence).

This clone was observed a few times. The rearrangement uses TRBV5-4 and TRBJ2-1; TRBD2 agrees at 12 bases. CDR1 and CDR2 (germline): SGHNT, YYREEE (reference sequence). With V trimmed by 1 base and J by 8 bases, 4 bases remained unmatched. This CDR3 spans 15 amino acids. CDR3 sequence reads: CASSLKLAGGYEQFF. The CDR3 region has the DNA TGTGCCAGCAGCTTGAAACTAGCGGGAGGTTATGAGCAGTTCTTC.

The gene calls are TRBV18 and TRBJ2-7; 12 bases fit TRBD2. This CDR3 has 17 residues. CDR1 KGHSH and CDR2 LQKENI come from the germline V gene. V gave up 2 bases and J gave up 0 bases; unmatched junction bases: 5. The CDR3 nucleotides read TGTGCCAGCTCACCAGGACTAGCGGGACCGAGCTCCTACGAGCAGTACTTC. Translation gives CASSPGLAGPSSYEQYF.

This clone was detected a few times. V gene TRBV2 combines with J gene TRBJ2-4; D is perhaps TRBD2 (5 bases). V gave up 2 bases and J gave up 4 bases, with 6 bases separating them. Germline V gene sequence: CDR1 SNHLY, CDR2 FYNNEI. The length of the CDR3 is 13 residues. CDR3 sequence reads: CASSERTKNIQYF. DNA of the CDR3: TGTGCCAGCAGTGAAAGGACTAAAAACATTCAGTACTTC. Combining the CDR3 with reference TRBV2 and TRBJ2-4 gives the whole variable domain EPEVTQTPSHQVTQMGQEVILRCVPISNHLYFYWYRQILGQKVEFLVSFYNNEISEKSEIFDDQFSVERPDGSNFTLKIRSTKLEDSAMYFCASSERTKNIQYFGAGTRLSVL.

This clone was seen only a few times. The J gene is TRBJ2-7, the V gene TRBV9; TRBD2 agrees at 7 bases. This CDR3 spans 15 amino acids. Germline-derived CDR1 and CDR2 are SGDLS and YYNGEE. Losses at the gene ends were 4 bases for V and 2 bases for J; bases not matched to a gene: 9. The CDR3 DNA reads as TGTGCCAGCAGCCCCCGGGGGGAGGGACCCTACGAGCAGTACTTC. It encodes CASSPRGEGPYEQYF.

The chain links TRBV21-1 to TRBJ2-7; no check of the table's D call, TRBD1, against the DNA was made. TRBV21-1 is flagged as a pseudogene. The CDR3 runs to 15 residues. The CDR3 region has the DNA TGTGCCAGCAGCAAAGAATGGGGCCTTGCCTACGAGCAGTACTTC. This sequence encodes CASSKEWGLAYEQYF.

The chain links TRBV28 to TRBJ2-3; 13 nucleotides agree with TRBD2. Germline values: CDR1 MDHEN, CDR2 SYDVKM. V dropped 6 bases and J dropped 5; count of bases not matched to a gene: 8. CDR3 length: 16 amino acids. CDR3 region: CASRLRTSGSGDTQYF. CDR3 bases: TGTGCCAGCAGGTTACGGACTAGCGGGAGTGGAGATACGCAGTATTTT.

This clone has more than one count but fewer than ten. The chain employs TRBV7-2 and TRBJ2-3; 11 bases align to TRBD2. J lost 9 bases, V lost 6 bases, and 5 bases had no gene match. Germline V CDR1 and CDR2: SGHTA, FQGNSA. The CDR3 has 13 amino acids. This CDR3 is CASRLAGELTQYF. The CDR3 DNA is TGTGCCAGCAGACTAGCGGGAGAGCTAACGCAGTATTTT.

The J gene is TRBJ1-2, the V gene TRBV28; D is uncertain. The ends were cut back, 8 bases at V and 1 base at J, with 17 bases in the middle. This CDR3 is built from 15 residues. Germline CDR1 reads MDHEN; CDR2 reads SYDVKM. CDR3 residues: CASEGAPQSNYGYTF. The CDR3 bases are TGTGCCAGCGAGGGCGCCCCACAAAGTAACTATGGCTACACCTTC.

The genes are TRBV7-6 and TRBJ2-7; 15 bases are a match to TRBD2. Trimming took 5 bases from V and 4 from J; bases not matched to a gene: 3. The CDR3 has 15 residues. Germline CDR1 and CDR2: SGHVS and FNYEAQ. The CDR3 nucleotides read TGTGCCAGCAGCCCGGGACTAGCGGGAGGTTACGAGCAGTACTTC. It yields the protein CASSPGLAGGYEQYF.